This TCR beta chain was identified in a study of glioma-infiltrating T cells. Overall study results and limits: Above-expected tissue-blood divergence occurred in all gliomas, most in low-grade ones. Only very few CDR3 sequences appeared in both tissue and blood.

Amplification of TCR alpha and beta CDR3 regions from RNA used iRepertoire nested multiplex PCR. TCRdb reprocessed the multiplex PCR reads via MiXCR and lists one record per CDR3 protein. The repertoire consists of approximately 90,000 distinct CDR3 sequences, with around 23% occurring once and the leading ten covering around 7%. After removal of 0 bases from V and 9 bases from J, the junction contained 20 bases not matched to a gene. Germline V CDR1 and CDR2: ENHRY, SYGVKD. This CDR3 comprises 20 residues. Many counts were recorded for this clonotype. Its antigen is not known. This TCR came from a human donor with low-grade glioma or glioblastoma, undergoing nonglioma brain surgery, or in good health (not recorded which). The rearrangement uses TRBV10-3 and TRBJ2-1; 10 bases line up with TRBD2. Material: glioma tissue, nonneoplastic brain tissue, or PBMCs (not recorded which). CDR3 amino acids: CAISESVERSGLAGEGEQFF. For the CDR3, the DNA is TGTGCCATCAGTGAGTCAGTCGAAAGGAGCGGGCTAGCGGGAGAAGGTGAGCAGTTCTTC.